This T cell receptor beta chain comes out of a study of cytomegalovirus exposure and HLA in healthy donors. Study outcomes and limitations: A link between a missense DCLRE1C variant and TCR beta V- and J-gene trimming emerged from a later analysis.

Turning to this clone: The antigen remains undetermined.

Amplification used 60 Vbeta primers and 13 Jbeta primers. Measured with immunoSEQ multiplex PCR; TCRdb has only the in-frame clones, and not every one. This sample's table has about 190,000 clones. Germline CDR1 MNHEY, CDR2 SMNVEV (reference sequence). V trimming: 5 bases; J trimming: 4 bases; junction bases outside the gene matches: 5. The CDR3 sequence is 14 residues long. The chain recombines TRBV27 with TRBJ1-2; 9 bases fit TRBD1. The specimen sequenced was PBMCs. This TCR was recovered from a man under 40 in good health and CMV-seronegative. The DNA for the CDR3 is TGTGCCAGCAGTCCCCGGGACAGGGCCTATGGCTACACCTTC. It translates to CASSPRDRAYGYTF.